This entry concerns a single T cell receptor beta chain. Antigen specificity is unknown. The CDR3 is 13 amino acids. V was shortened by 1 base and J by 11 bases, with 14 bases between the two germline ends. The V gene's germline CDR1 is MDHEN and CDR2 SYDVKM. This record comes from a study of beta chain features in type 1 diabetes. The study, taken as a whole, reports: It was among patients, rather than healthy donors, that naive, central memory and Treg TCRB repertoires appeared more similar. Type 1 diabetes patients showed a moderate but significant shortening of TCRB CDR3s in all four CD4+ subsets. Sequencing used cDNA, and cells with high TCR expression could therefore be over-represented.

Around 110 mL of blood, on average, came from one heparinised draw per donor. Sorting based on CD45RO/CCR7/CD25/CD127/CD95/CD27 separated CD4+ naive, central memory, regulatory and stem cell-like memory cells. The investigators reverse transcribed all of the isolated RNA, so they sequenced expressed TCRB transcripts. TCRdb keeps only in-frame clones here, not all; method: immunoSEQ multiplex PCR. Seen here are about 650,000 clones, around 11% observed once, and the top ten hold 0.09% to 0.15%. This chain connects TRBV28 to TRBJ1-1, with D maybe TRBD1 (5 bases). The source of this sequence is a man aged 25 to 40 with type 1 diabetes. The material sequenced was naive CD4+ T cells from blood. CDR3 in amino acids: CASSLSPMGEAFF. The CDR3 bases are TGTGCCAGCAGTTTATCGCCGATGGGGGAGGCTTTCTTT. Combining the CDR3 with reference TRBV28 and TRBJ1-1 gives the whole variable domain DVKVTQSSRYLVKRTGEKVFLECVQDMDHENMFWYRQDPGLGLRLIYFSYDVKMKEKGDIPEGYSVSREKKERFSLILESASTNQTSMYLCASSLSPMGEAFFGQGTRLTVV.